Detailed here is one T cell receptor beta chain. RNA transcripts gave rise to amplified TCR beta CDR3 regions. First-round RT-PCR with HTBI primers amplified the TCR CDR3 region. MiXCR, run by TCRdb on the multiplex PCR reads, gives a single entry per CDR3 protein. This table holds about 580,000 distinct CDR3 sequences, more than 45% found once. Germline values: CDR1 ENHRY, CDR2 SYGVKD. The CDR3 length is 20 residues. Trimming removed 3 bases from V and 0 bases from J; junction bases left unmatched: 16. The sample originates from a study of T cells in Graves' hyperthyroidism and ophthalmopathy. This receptor was taken from a woman under 30 with Graves' hyperthyroidism. The sequenced sample consisted of peripheral blood or thyroid tissue (not recorded which). V is TRBV10-3 and J is TRBJ1-1, with 10 bases identical to TRBD1. For the CDR3, the DNA is TGTGCCATCAGTGATACGGACAGGGGGAGCTACAGGCGCATGAACACTGAAGCTTTCTTT. Its translation is CAISDTDRGSYRRMNTEAFF.